This TCR beta chain was identified during a study of blood T cell repertoires in COVID-19. Germline V gives CDR1 KGHSH, CDR2 LQKENI. With 3 bases removed from V and 3 bases from J, the gap between germline ends came to 20 bases. The CDR3 covers 17 residues. Profiling relied on immunoSEQ multiplex PCR, and the TCRdb table lists in-frame clones only, not all of them. Of tens of thousands of clones in the sample, 86% were seen once. This clonotype was sampled from a man aged 30 to 39 with acute or convalescent COVID-19. Sequencing was done on a sample of peripheral blood. The chain links TRBV18 to TRBJ1-1; the D is unclear. The CDR3 sequence: CASSPRGLQPRDTEAFF. The CDR3 DNA sequence: TGTGCCAGCTCACCGCGAGGACTCCAGCCACGAGACACTGAAGCTTTCTTT.